These 24 T cell receptor beta chains were all obtained from the same sample, sequenced in a study of blood T cell repertoires in COVID-19. Sequencing used immunoSEQ multiplex PCR; TCRdb keeps in-frame clones, though not all of them. The sample lists about 40,000 clones; about four fifths were seen once. Sequenced input: peripheral blood. These receptors were obtained from an older woman with acute or convalescent COVID-19.

The genes are TRBV3-1 (or the pseudogene TRBV3-2) and TRBJ2-3; D may be TRBD1 (6 bases). Germline CDR1 and CDR2: LGHDT and YNNKEL (reference sequence). Trimming removed 0 bases from V and 4 bases from J, with 11 bases in between. This CDR3 comprises 15 residues. CDR3 protein: CASSQDGHRADTQYF. Written as DNA, the CDR3 is TGTGCCAGCAGCCAAGATGGCCACAGGGCAGATACGCAGTATTTT.

The chain joins TRBV5-4 to TRBJ2-5; 7 nucleotides match TRBD1. The germline V gene encodes CDR1 SGHNT and CDR2 YYREEE (reference sequence). The CDR3 is 13 residues long. With V trimmed by 4 bases and J by 3 bases, 3 bases remained unmatched. CDR3 region: CASSPDREETQYF. CDR3 nucleotides: TGTGCCAGCAGCCCCGACAGGGAAGAGACCCAGTACTTC.

This chain connects TRBV9 to TRBJ1-2; 7 bases match TRBD1. Per germline, CDR1 SGDLS and CDR2 YYNGEE. Losses at the gene ends were 0 bases for V and 3 bases for J; bases not matched to a gene: 5. The CDR3 consists of 15 residues. The CDR3, as DNA: TGTGCCAGCAGCGTAGAGGGGGCCGGTTACTATGGCTACACCTTC. The encoded protein is CASSVEGAGYYGYTF.

V is TRBV18 and J is TRBJ1-3; tentative D call: TRBD1 (5 bases). The CDR3 totals 14 residues. V shed 4 bases and J shed 2 bases, with 9 bases lying between them. The V gene's germline CDR1 is KGHSH and CDR2 LQKENI. The CDR3 DNA reads as TGTGCCAGCTCACTGCAGGGAACTGGAAACACCATATATTTT. Translated: CASSLQGTGNTIYF.

V usage is TRBV28 and J usage is TRBJ1-1; D remains unclear. Deletions cut 6 bases from V and 0 bases from J, with 5 bases between. Per the germline V gene, CDR1 is MDHEN and CDR2 is SYDVKM. The CDR3 runs 12 residues. The CDR3 sequence: CASSQVNTEAFF. In DNA form, the CDR3 reads TGTGCCAGCAGCCAGGTGAACACTGAAGCTTTCTTT.

This clone has just a few counts. The chain is built from TRBV3-1 (or the pseudogene TRBV3-2) and TRBJ1-2; tentatively, D is TRBD1 (6 bases). Germline CDR1 and CDR2: LGHDT and YNNKEL (reference sequence). The CDR3 has 17 residues. Between the trimmed V and J ends, which lost 1 base and 0 bases, there was a span of 15 bases. The CDR3 region has the DNA TGTGCCAGCAGCCAAGTCGGGGGGAAGGGGGCTAACTATGGCTACACCTTC. Translated, it gives CASSQVGGKGANYGYTF.

In this sample, this clone turned up a few times. The gene calls are TRBV11-2 and TRBJ1-1, with 7 bases aligning to TRBD1. V was clipped by 1 base and J by 11 bases; unmatched bases: 13. CDR3 size: 15 residues. Germline V gene data show CDR1 as SGHAT and CDR2 as FQNNGV. CDR3 residues: CASSLAGTAVSTAFF. The CDR3 DNA reads as TGTGCCAGCAGCTTAGCGGGGACAGCCGTCTCTACGGCTTTCTTT.

The rearrangement joins TRBV28 to TRBJ2-1, with D uncertain. V was shortened by 6 bases and J by 2 bases, with 8 bases between the two germline ends. The CDR3 sequence is 13 residues long. CDR1 is MDHEN and CDR2 is SYDVKM in the germline V gene. This chain's CDR3 is CASSGRAYNEQFF. In DNA, the CDR3 is TGTGCCAGCAGCGGTAGAGCCTACAATGAGCAGTTCTTC.

The chain employs TRBV30 and TRBJ1-3, with D possibly matching TRBD1 (5 bases). This CDR3 has 14 residues. Germline loops: CDR1 GTSNPN, CDR2 SVGIG (reference sequence). V was shortened by 3 bases and J by 8 bases, with 17 bases between the two germline ends. The DNA for the CDR3 is TGTGCCTGGAGATTCAACGGGGGTGGGGACACCATATATTTT. Its protein is CAWRFNGGGDTIYF.

This clone was seen a single time. The chain has TRBV9 and TRBJ1-4; 8 bases map to TRBD1. The CDR3 contains 15 residues. After removal of 4 bases from V and 4 bases from J, the junction contained 6 bases not matched to a gene. Germline V gene data show CDR1 as SGDLS and CDR2 as YYNGEE. The DNA for the CDR3 is TGTGCCAGCAGCTTGCGGACAGGGAATAATGAAAAACTGTTTTTT. Translating it yields CASSLRTGNNEKLFF.

V usage is TRBV9 and J usage is TRBJ1-1, with D hard to call. The CDR3 is made up of 15 amino acids. V was pared by 6 bases and J by 1 base, with 16 bases between. CDR1 SGDLS and CDR2 YYNGEE come from the germline V gene. The DNA of the CDR3 is TGTGCCAGCACCCCGGTGCGACAAAGGAACACTGAAGCTTTCTTT. Amino acid sequence: CASTPVRQRNTEAFF.

The chain carries TRBV9 and TRBJ1-1; D possibly corresponds to TRBD1 (6 bases). The CDR3 contains 14 residues. Germline V gene data show CDR1 as SGDLS and CDR2 as YYNGEE. Trimming removed 1 base at V and 0 bases at J, with 7 bases between. The CDR3 reads CASSVTGLNTEAFF. The CDR3 DNA reads as TGTGCCAGCAGCGTAACAGGGCTGAACACTGAAGCTTTCTTT.

The J gene is TRBJ2-2, the V gene TRBV6-5; TRBD1 is a possible D gene (6 bases). Germline assignment: CDR1 MNHEY and CDR2 SVGAGI. V dropped 7 bases and J dropped 4 bases, with 16 bases sitting between them. The length of the CDR3 is 15 residues. The CDR3 bases are TGTGCCAGCATCGAGGGACAACCCACCACCGGGGAGCTGTTTTTT. The encoded protein is CASIEGQPTTGELFF.

The chain recombines TRBV28 with TRBJ2-5; 11 bases fit TRBD2. CDR1 and CDR2 (germline): MDHEN, SYDVKM. The CDR3 is 14 amino acids. V shed 5 bases and J 5 bases; nucleotides not matched to a gene: 4. The CDR3 region has the DNA TGTGCCAGCAGTAAGCCTAGCGGGAGGGAGACCCAGTACTTC. This sequence encodes CASSKPSGRETQYF.

The J gene is TRBJ2-1, the V gene TRBV2; TRBD1 agrees at 7 bases. The CDR3 contains 14 residues. Germline loops: CDR1 SNHLY, CDR2 FYNNEI. The junction had 5 bases not matched to a gene; V was cut back by 5 bases and J by 4 bases. The CDR3 sequence: CASSRDRVYNEQFF. The CDR3 region has the DNA TGTGCCAGCAGTCGGGACAGAGTTTACAATGAGCAGTTCTTC.

V usage is TRBV21-1 and J usage is TRBJ2-5; the DNA was not compared with TRBD1, the D call given in the table. TRBV21-1 is recorded as a pseudogene. There are 9 residues in the CDR3. The CDR3 sequence: CASSRPKYF. DNA of the CDR3: TGTGCCAGCAGCAGGCCCAAGTACTTC.

The CDR3 sequence: CASSPTGGSYEQYF. The CDR3 nucleotides read TGTGCCAGCAGCCCGACAGGGGGCAGTTACGAGCAGTACTTC. The J gene is TRBJ2-7, the V gene TRBV28, with 10 bases matching TRBD1. The V gene end was trimmed by 6 bases and the J gene end by 4 bases; junction bases not matched to a gene: 6. The CDR3 spans 14 residues. CDR1 is MDHEN and CDR2 is SYDVKM in the germline V gene.

V gene TRBV5-4 combines with J gene TRBJ2-3; D not certain. V gave up 5 bases and J gave up 3 bases, with 7 bases separating them. The CDR3 is made up of 12 amino acids. Looked up from germline, CDR1 is SGHNT and CDR2 is YYREEE (reference sequence). The CDR3 sequence: CASSQETDTQYF. DNA of the CDR3: TGTGCCAGCAGTCAGGAAACAGATACGCAGTATTTT.

V is TRBV12-3 or TRBV12-4 and J is TRBJ2-3; 7 bases are a match to TRBD2. CDR3 length: 13 residues. V shed 0 bases and J 12 bases; nucleotides not matched to a gene: 6. Here the CDR3 DNA reads TGTGCCAGCAGTTTAGCGGCGGGAGAGTCCCAGTATTTT. As protein: CASSLAAGESQYF.

This clone was observed once. V and J are TRBV12-3 or TRBV12-4 and TRBJ1-2; possible D gene TRBD1, 6 bases. The CDR3 totals 13 residues. Trimming pared 6 bases from V and 6 bases from J, leaving 14 bases between. The CDR3 DNA reads as TGTGCCAGCAGCCCGGGACATTTCAATGGCTACACCTTC. This codes for CASSPGHFNGYTF.

J is TRBJ2-3 and V is TRBV7-3, with 8 positions matching TRBD2. Germline V gene data show CDR1 as SGHTA and CDR2 as FQGTGA. This CDR3 contains 15 residues. Trimming took 2 bases from V and 4 from J; bases not matched to a gene: 5. The CDR3 loop reads CASSLGGLGADTQYF. DNA of the CDR3: TGTGCCAGCAGCTTAGGGGGACTAGGGGCAGATACGCAGTATTTT.

This chain connects TRBV30 to TRBJ2-2, with 7 bases fitting TRBD2. Per the germline V gene, CDR1 is GTSNPN and CDR2 is SVGIG (reference sequence). After removal of 0 bases from V and 6 bases from J, the junction contained 4 bases not matched to a gene. This CDR3 is 14 amino acids long. CDR3 DNA sequence: TGTGCCTGGAGTGTGGGGGGGGACGCCGGGGAGCTGTTTTTT. Its protein product is CAWSVGGDAGELFF.

This clone has more than one count but fewer than ten. The CDR3 loop is CATSDSGREQQPQHF. Here the CDR3 DNA reads TGTGCCACCAGTGATTCTGGGAGGGAGCAACAGCCCCAGCATTTT. The V call is TRBV24-1, the J call TRBJ1-5; D is ambiguous. The germline V gene encodes CDR1 KGHDR and CDR2 SFDVKD. The CDR3 runs 15 residues. V lost 2 bases to trimming and J lost 7 bases, with 14 bases between them.

V usage is TRBV19 and J usage is TRBJ2-3, with 8 bases that match TRBD1. CDR1 and CDR2 (germline): LNHDA, SQIVND (reference sequence). V lost 1 base and J lost 3; bases outside the gene matches: 6. The CDR3 length is 16 residues. In DNA, the CDR3 is TGTGCCAGTAGTATAGTGGCAGGGGGCAGGACAGATACGCAGTATTTT. This codes for CASSIVAGGRTDTQYF.